These T cell receptor beta chains were read from a single sample in a study of cytomegalovirus exposure and HLA in healthy donors. Only in-frame clones appear in the TCRdb table, and some are missing; sequencing was by immunoSEQ multiplex PCR. The repertoire holds hundreds of thousands of clones, with 60% to 80% as singletons. Material: PBMCs. The receptors come from a man younger than 35 in good health and CMV-seronegative. The conserved cysteine and the conserved F or W are not part of the CDR3 here. The D gene is left open where the match is weak. Clone size is given for some rows only: seen once, a few or many times, or a class if the clone is expanded.

v_gene,abundance,d_gene,j_gene,CDR3aa
TRBV2,few,TRBD1,TRBJ1-1,ASSEVGGGSEAF
TRBV6-5,-,TRBD1,TRBJ1-5,ASRPTGGDGIAQH
TRBV19,-,-,TRBJ2-2,ASVKDSGELF
TRBV15,-,-,TRBJ1-5,ATGGVDQPQH
TRBV7-9,-,-,TRBJ2-1,ASSLTGVEGNEQF
TRBV19,few,TRBD1,TRBJ1-5,ATRDSDRRPQH
TRBV10-2,-,TRBD1,TRBJ1-1,ASSSGTANTEAF
TRBV7-3,-,TRBD2,TRBJ2-3,ASSLGLAGASDTQY
TRBV29-1,-,TRBD1,TRBJ2-3,SVEGGTGVRTDTQY
TRBV5-4,-,TRBD1,TRBJ2-7,ASSLGRTGRISYEQY
TRBV7-2,-,-,TRBJ2-3,ASSFIGADTQY
TRBV2,few,TRBD2,TRBJ2-3,ASTPLAGGGDTQY
TRBV9,-,-,TRBJ2-1,ASSETPGEFNEQF
TRBV9,-,TRBD1,TRBJ2-7,ASSPDRARHYEQY
TRBV5-4,few,-,TRBJ2-1,ASSLIQGPNEQF
TRBV7-3,-,TRBD2,TRBJ2-3,ASSSRLAGDTQY
TRBV18,-,-,TRBJ1-2,ASSQRDFIGYT
TRBV7-8,-,-,TRBJ2-1,ASGGSSYNEQF
TRBV18,-,-,TRBJ1-2,ASSPLQANYGYT
TRBV7-9,few,TRBD1,TRBJ1-2,ASSLTRQGAYGYT
TRBV4-2,few,-,TRBJ1-5,ASSQLQGMDQPQH
TRBV5-4,-,TRBD1,TRBJ2-5,ASSLSTGEEETQY
TRBV7-9,once,-,TRBJ1-2,ASSLLTGNYGYT
TRBV2,-,TRBD1,-,ATRDRGYEQY
TRBV4-3,-,TRBD1,TRBJ1-4,ASSPQGAAGWDEKLF
TRBV19,-,-,TRBJ2-1,ASSIGARGAPHDEQF
TRBV7-9,-,-,TRBJ2-1,ASSRPVLANEQF
TRBV11-2,few,-,TRBJ2-3,ASTPSRGGVDTQY